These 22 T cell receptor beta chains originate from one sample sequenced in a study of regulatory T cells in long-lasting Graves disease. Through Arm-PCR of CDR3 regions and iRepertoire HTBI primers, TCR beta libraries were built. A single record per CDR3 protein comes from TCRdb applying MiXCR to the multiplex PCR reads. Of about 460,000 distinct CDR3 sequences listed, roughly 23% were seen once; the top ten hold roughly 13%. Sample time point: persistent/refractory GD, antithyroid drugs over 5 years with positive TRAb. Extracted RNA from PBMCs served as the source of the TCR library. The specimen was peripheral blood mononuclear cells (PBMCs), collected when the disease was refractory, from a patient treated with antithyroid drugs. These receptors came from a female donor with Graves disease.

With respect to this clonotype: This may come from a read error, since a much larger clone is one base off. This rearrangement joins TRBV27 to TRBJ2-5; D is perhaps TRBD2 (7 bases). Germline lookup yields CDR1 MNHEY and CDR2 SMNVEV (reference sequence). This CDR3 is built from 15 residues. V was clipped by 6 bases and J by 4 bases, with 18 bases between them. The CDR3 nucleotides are TGTGCCAGCAGACCGGACGGGGGGCCGGGAGAGACCCAGTACTTC. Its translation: CASRPDGGPGETQYF.

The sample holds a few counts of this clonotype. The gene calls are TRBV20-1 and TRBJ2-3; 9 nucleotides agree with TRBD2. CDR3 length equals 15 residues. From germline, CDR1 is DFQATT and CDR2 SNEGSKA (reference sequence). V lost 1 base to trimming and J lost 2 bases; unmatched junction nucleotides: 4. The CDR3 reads CSARVAGDLTDTQYF. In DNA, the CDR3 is TGCAGTGCTAGAGTAGCGGGGGACCTCACAGATACGCAGTATTTT.

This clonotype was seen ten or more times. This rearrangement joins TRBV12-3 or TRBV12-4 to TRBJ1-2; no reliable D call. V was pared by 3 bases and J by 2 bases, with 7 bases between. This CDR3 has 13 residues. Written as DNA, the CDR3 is TGTGCCAGCAGTTTCTCGGGAAACTATGGCTACACCTTC. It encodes CASSFSGNYGYTF.

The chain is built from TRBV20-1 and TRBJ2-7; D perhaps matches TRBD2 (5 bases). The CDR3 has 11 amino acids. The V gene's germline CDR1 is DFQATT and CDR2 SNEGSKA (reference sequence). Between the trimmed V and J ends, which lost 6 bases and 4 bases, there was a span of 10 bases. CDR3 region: CSATREYEQYF. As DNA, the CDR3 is TGCAGTGCCACGAGGGAATACGAGCAGTACTTC.

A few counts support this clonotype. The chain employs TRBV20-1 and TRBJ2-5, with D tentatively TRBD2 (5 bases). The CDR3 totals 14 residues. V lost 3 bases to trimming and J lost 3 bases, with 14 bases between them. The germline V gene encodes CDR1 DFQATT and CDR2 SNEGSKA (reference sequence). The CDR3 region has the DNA TGCAGTGCTAGGCTCGGGGATCCCAAAGAGACCCAGTACTTC. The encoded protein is CSARLGDPKETQYF.

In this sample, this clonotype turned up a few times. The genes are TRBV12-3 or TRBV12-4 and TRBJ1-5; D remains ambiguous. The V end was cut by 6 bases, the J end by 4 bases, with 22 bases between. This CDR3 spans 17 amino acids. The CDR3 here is CASRHHQRKRLNQPQHF. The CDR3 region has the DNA TGTGCCAGCAGGCACCATCAGAGGAAACGCCTAAATCAGCCCCAGCATTTT.

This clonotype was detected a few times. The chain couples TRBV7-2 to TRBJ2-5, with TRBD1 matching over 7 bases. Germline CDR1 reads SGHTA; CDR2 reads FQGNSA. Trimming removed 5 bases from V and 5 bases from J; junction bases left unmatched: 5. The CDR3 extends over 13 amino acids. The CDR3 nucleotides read TGTGCCAGCAGCACAGGGGCGTGGGAGACCCAGTACTTC. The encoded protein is CASSTGAWETQYF.

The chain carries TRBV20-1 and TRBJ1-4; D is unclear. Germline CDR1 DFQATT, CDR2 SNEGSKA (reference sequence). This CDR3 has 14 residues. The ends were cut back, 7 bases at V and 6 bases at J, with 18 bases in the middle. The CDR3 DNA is TGCAGTGTTAGGCAAGGACGCGGTGATGAAAAACTGTTTTTT. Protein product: CSVRQGRGDEKLFF.

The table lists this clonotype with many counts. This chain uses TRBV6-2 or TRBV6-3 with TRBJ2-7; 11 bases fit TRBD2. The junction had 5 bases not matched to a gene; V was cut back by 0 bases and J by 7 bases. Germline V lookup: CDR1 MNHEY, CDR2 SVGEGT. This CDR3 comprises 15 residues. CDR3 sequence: CASSYSGLAVREQYF. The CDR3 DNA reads TGTGCCAGCAGTTACTCGGGACTAGCGGTGCGGGAGCAGTACTTC.

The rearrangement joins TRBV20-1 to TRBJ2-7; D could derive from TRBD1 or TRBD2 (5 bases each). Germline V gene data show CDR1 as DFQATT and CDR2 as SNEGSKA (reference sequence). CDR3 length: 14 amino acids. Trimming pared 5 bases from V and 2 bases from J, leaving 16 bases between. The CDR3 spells CSAVRDPLAYEQYF. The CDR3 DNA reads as TGCAGTGCTGTCCGGGACCCGTTAGCCTACGAGCAGTACTTC.

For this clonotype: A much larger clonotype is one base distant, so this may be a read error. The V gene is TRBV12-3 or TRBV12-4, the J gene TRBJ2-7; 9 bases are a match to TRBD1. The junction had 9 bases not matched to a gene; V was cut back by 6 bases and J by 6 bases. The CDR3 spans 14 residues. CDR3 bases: TGTGCCAGCAGCGGACAGGGGCGCGCGTGCGAGCAGTACTTC. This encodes CASSGQGRACEQYF.

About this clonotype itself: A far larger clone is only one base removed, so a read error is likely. The CDR3 loop reads CANSTQETQYF. CDR3 sequence (DNA): TGTGCCAACAGTACACAAGAGACCCAGTACTTC. The genes are TRBV27 and TRBJ2-5; D remains unclear. There are 11 residues in the CDR3. Germline V CDR1 and CDR2: MNHEY, SMNVEV (reference sequence).

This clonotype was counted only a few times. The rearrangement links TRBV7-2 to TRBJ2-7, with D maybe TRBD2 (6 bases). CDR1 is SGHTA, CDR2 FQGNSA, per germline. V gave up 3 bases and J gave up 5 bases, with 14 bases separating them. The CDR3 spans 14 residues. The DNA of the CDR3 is TGTGCCAGCAGCTTGGCGGGCAGGAGGGACGAGCAGTACTTC. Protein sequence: CASSLAGRRDEQYF.

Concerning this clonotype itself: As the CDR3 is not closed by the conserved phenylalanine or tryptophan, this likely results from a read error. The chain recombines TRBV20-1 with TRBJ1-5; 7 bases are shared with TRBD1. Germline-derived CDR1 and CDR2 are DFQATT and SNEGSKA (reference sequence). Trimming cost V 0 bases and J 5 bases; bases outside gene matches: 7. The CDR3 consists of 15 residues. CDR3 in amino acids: CSARDGVTGDQPQHL. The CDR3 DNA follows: TGCAGTGCTAGAGATGGAGTAACAGGGGATCAGCCCCAGCATCTT.

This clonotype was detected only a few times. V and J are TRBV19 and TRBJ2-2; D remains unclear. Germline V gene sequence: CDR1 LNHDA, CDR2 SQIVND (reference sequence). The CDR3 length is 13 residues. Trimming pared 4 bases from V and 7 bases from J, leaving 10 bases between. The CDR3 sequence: CASSTVMGGELFF. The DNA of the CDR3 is TGTGCCAGTAGTACAGTCATGGGCGGGGAGCTGTTTTTT.

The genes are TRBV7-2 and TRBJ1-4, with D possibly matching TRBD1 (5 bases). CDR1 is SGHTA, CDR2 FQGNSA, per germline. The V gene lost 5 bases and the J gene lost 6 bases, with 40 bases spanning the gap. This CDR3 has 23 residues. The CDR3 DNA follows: TGTGCCAGCAGCCCTCTCCCCTCCACCGACGACAGTAAAAGATTATATCCGGATGAAAAACTGTTTTTT. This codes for CASSPLPSTDDSKRLYPDEKLFF.

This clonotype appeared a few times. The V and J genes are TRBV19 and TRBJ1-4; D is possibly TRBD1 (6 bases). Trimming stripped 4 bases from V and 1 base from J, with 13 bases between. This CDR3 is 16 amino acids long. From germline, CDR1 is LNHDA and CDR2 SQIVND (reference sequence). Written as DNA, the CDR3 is TGTGCCAGTAGTACCGATCCGGGACAAACTAATGAAAAACTGTTTTTT. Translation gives CASSTDPGQTNEKLFF. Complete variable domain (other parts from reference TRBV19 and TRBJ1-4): DGGITQSPKYLFRKEGQNVTLSCEQNLNHDAMYWYRQDPGQGLRLIYYSQIVNDFQKGDIAEGYSVSREKKESFPLTVTSAQKNPTAFYLCASSTDPGQTNEKLFFGSGTQLSVL.

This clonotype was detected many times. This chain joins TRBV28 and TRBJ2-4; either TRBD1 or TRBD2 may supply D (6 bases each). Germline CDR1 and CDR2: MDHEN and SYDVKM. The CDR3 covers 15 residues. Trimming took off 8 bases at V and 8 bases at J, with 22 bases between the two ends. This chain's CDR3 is CASSEVGGLRYIQYF. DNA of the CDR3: TGTGCCAGCTCGGAGGTGGGGGGCCTTAGGTACATTCAGTACTTC.

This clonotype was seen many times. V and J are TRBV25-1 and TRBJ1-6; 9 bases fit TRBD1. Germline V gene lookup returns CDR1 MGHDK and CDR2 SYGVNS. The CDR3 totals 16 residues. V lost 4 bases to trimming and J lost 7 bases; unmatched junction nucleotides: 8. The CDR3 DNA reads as TGTGCCAGCAGTGCGTTTACAGGGGGCAACAATTCACCCCTCCACTTT. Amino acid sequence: CASSAFTGGNNSPLHF.

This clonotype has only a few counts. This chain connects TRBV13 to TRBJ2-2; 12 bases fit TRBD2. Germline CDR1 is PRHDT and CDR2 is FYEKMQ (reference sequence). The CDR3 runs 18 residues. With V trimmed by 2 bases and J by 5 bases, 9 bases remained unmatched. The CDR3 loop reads CASSLIIRTSGETGELFF. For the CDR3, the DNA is TGTGCCAGCAGCTTAATAATACGGACTAGCGGGGAAACCGGGGAGCTGTTTTTT.

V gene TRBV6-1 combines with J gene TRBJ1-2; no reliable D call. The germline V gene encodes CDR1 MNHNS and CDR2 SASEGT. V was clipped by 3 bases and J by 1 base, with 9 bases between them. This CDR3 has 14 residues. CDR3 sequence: CASSEGLLNYGYTF. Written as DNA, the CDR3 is TGTGCCAGCAGTGAGGGGTTGCTTAACTATGGCTACACCTTC.

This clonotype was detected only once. The CDR3 DNA reads as TGTGCCAGCAGCGGTGGACAGGGGGCGGTGAACACTGAAGCTTTCTTT. Translated, it gives CASSGGQGAVNTEAFF. The V call is TRBV7-2, the J call TRBJ1-1; 11 bases are shared with TRBD1. The CDR3 totals 16 residues. From germline, CDR1 is SGHTA and CDR2 FQGNSA. The V segment lost 5 bases and the J segment 0 bases; nucleotides outside the gene matches: 5.